One sample yielded the 5 T cell receptor beta chains listed below, sequenced in a study of T cell repertoires in cytomegalovirus infection. In TCRdb, the reads were re-called with MiXCR into one record per CDR3 protein. The sample consists of 350,000 to 550,000 distinct CDR3 sequences, roughly 30% of them appearing once. The source material was PBMCs. Receptor source: a human donor in good health (CMV status not recorded). Some clones in this sample may be carry-over from other donors' samples.

The chain carries TRBV6-1 and TRBJ2-1; 7 nucleotides line up with TRBD1. The V gene end was trimmed by 5 bases and the J gene end by 5 bases; junction bases not matched to a gene: 18. CDR1 and CDR2 (germline): MNHNS, SASEGT. This CDR3 is 18 amino acids long. The CDR3 protein is CASSYRRTGPTEDNEQFF. Written as DNA, the CDR3 is TGTGCCAGCAGTTACCGTCGGACAGGCCCCACCGAGGACAATGAGCAGTTCTTC.

The chain links TRBV19 to TRBJ2-1; 8 positions match TRBD1. The CDR3 is 16 amino acids. V gave up 5 bases and J gave up 3 bases; unmatched junction bases: 9. Per the germline V gene, CDR1 is LNHDA and CDR2 is SQIVND (reference sequence). CDR3 sequence: CASSLPTGVGYNEQFF. The CDR3 bases are TGTGCCAGTAGTCTACCGACAGGGGTGGGCTACAATGAGCAGTTCTTC.

The rearrangement uses TRBV7-8 and TRBJ1-2, with D perhaps matching TRBD1 (5 bases). Between the trimmed V and J ends, which lost 2 bases and 5 bases, there was a span of 12 bases. This CDR3 spans 14 amino acids. Germline CDR1 and CDR2: SGHVS and FQNEAQ. CDR3 amino acids: CASSLNQGRYGYTF. The CDR3 DNA is TGTGCCAGCAGCTTAAACCAGGGTCGATATGGCTACACCTTC.

The chain couples TRBV6-5 to TRBJ2-7; 8 bases match TRBD1. The CDR3 runs to 15 residues. J gave up 5 bases and V 6 bases, and 12 bases lay outside the gene matches. Germline assignment: CDR1 MNHEY and CDR2 SVGAGI. The CDR3 is CASSPGQGLINEQYF. The CDR3 coding sequence is TGTGCCAGCAGCCCCGGACAGGGCTTGATCAACGAGCAGTACTTC.

Remarks on this clonotype: This could be a read error, since a much larger clone is one nucleotide away. The chain employs TRBV7-8 and TRBJ2-3; 9 bases are a match to TRBD2. The CDR3 is made up of 18 amino acids. Germline V lookup: CDR1 SGHVS, CDR2 FQNEAQ. CDR3 nucleotide sequence: TGTGCCAGCACGGGGGGGCGGCGGGGGGGCGGAGGCACAGAGACGCAGTATTTT. This sequence encodes CASTGGRRGGGGTETQYF.